Below are 20 T cell receptor beta chains sequenced from a single sample in a study of PD-1 blockade in classical Hodgkin lymphoma. TCRdb's table, derived via immunoSEQ multiplex PCR, lists solely in-frame clones and lacks some. Among around 31,000 clones listed, about two thirds were seen once. All trial patients relapsed after autologous stem cell transplantation. The sample consisted of peripheral blood mononuclear cells (PBMCs), taken before the second cycle of nivolumab. These receptors originate from a human donor with classical Hodgkin lymphoma.

This chain joins TRBV27 and TRBJ2-2; D is unresolved. The CDR3 totals 15 residues. V shed 3 bases and J shed 6 bases, with 14 bases lying between them. CDR1 and CDR2 (germline): MNHEY, SMNVEV (reference sequence). The CDR3 reads CASSFETDSPGELFF. Here the CDR3 DNA reads TGTGCCAGCAGTTTCGAAACTGACTCCCCCGGGGAGCTGTTTTTT.

The CDR3 DNA reads TGTGCCAGCAGCGCCACAGGGGTGGGGGAAGCTTTCTTT. This gives the protein CASSATGVGEAFF. The rearrangement joins TRBV7-8 to TRBJ1-1, with 7 bases identical to TRBD1. The CDR3 extends over 13 amino acids. V trimming: 5 bases; J trimming: 8 bases; junction bases outside the gene matches: 8. Germline CDR1 reads SGHVS; CDR2 reads FQNEAQ.

The chain links TRBV9 to TRBJ2-3; perhaps TRBD2 as D (7 bases). V was trimmed by 5 bases and J by 6 bases, leaving 16 bases between them. The CDR3 is made up of 14 amino acids. CDR1 and CDR2 from the germline V gene are SGDLS and YYNGEE. The CDR3 bases are TGTGCCAGCAGTTGGGGAGGGGGGAAGGATACGCAGTATTTT. Protein sequence: CASSWGGGKDTQYF.

The CDR3 nucleotides read TGTGCCAGCAGCACCGGGACTAGCGGGAGCACCTACAATGAGCAGTTCTTC. It is translated as CASSTGTSGSTYNEQFF. V is TRBV5-8 and J is TRBJ2-1; the match to TRBD2 covers 14 bases. CDR3 length: 17 residues. Trimming took 4 bases from V and 2 from J; bases not matched to a gene: 5. CDR1 SGHTS and CDR2 YDEGEE come from the germline V gene.

This clone has just a few counts. This chain joins TRBV28 and TRBJ1-6; 11 bases map to TRBD1. The CDR3 consists of 16 residues. The V and J ends lost 2 bases and 7 bases, in that order; junction bases with no gene match: 4. Germline CDR1 reads MDHEN; CDR2 reads SYDVKM. This CDR3 is CASSLGTGGLNSPLHF. In DNA, the CDR3 is TGTGCCAGCAGTTTAGGGACAGGGGGTCTGAATTCACCCCTCCACTTT.

The gene calls are TRBV6-5 and TRBJ2-7; unclear D gene. The length of the CDR3 is 12 residues. CDR1 is MNHEY and CDR2 is SVGAGI in the germline V gene. V was cut by 5 bases and J by 6 bases, with 11 bases left in between. CDR3: CASSIDGFEQYF. In DNA, the CDR3 is TGTGCCAGCAGTATCGACGGATTCGAGCAGTACTTC.

This chain links TRBV19 with TRBJ2-5; 10 bases match TRBD2. Germline V gene lookup returns CDR1 LNHDA and CDR2 SQIVND (reference sequence). The CDR3 extends over 14 amino acids. J was trimmed by 1 base and V by 5 bases; bases with no gene match: 1. CDR3 protein: CASSPSGGQETQYF. The CDR3, as DNA: TGTGCCAGTAGTCCTAGCGGGGGCCAAGAGACCCAGTACTTC.

The V call is TRBV9, the J call TRBJ2-4, with D maybe TRBD2 (6 bases). This CDR3 comprises 14 residues. V dropped 4 bases and J dropped 0 bases, with 8 bases sitting between them. The germline V gene encodes CDR1 SGDLS and CDR2 YYNGEE. CDR3 sequence reads: CASSPGLAKNIQYF. The DNA of the CDR3 is TGTGCCAGCAGCCCGGGACTAGCCAAAAACATTCAGTACTTC.

The chain links TRBV12-5 to TRBJ2-2, with D possibly matching TRBD1 (6 bases). The V end lost 6 bases, the J end lost 0 bases, and 8 bases lay between the germline ends. Germline CDR1 reads LGHNT; CDR2 reads FRNRAP. The CDR3 totals 14 residues. The CDR3 DNA reads as TGTGCTAGTGGGGGGACATCGAACACCGGGGAGCTGTTTTTT. The encoded protein is CASGGTSNTGELFF.

This rearrangement joins TRBV2 to TRBJ2-1; D gene unclear. The germline V gene has CDR1 SNHLY and CDR2 FYNNEI. This CDR3 has 17 amino acids. V lost 2 bases, J lost 9 bases, and 23 bases lay in between. As DNA, the CDR3 is TGTGCCAGCAGTGAATATCGGAGTCAGCTGGGCAGGACTGAGCAGTTCTTC. Protein: CASSEYRSQLGRTEQFF.

By proportion, this clone is medium-sized. The chain combines TRBV7-2 with TRBJ1-2; 10 positions match TRBD1. J gave up 8 bases and V 1 base, and 13 bases lay outside the gene matches. Germline CDR1 is SGHTA and CDR2 is FQGNSA. This CDR3 has 17 residues. This CDR3 is CASSLDSPTGGHRGYTF. The CDR3 DNA is TGTGCCAGCAGCTTAGACAGTCCGACAGGGGGCCACCGAGGCTACACCTTC.

Comment on this clone: Compared with germline, one end of the junction differs, possibly owing to a read error. The V gene is TRBV4-1, the J gene TRBJ2-1; 10 bases align to TRBD2. CDR3 length: 16 residues. The V gene's germline CDR1 is MGHRA and CDR2 YSYEKL. The CDR3 bases are TGCGCCAGCAGTCAAGGACTAGCGGAGGGGTTTGGGAAGCAGTTCTTC. Protein sequence: CASSQGLAEGFGKQFF.

This chain uses TRBV5-1 with TRBJ2-1, with 14 nucleotides matching TRBD2. The V and J ends lost 4 bases and 6 bases, in that order; junction bases with no gene match: 12. This CDR3 contains 18 residues. Germline V gene data show CDR1 as SGHRS and CDR2 as YFSETQ. This CDR3 is CASSHLGTSGSATNEQFF. The CDR3 DNA reads as TGCGCCAGCAGCCACCTAGGGACTAGCGGGAGTGCAACCAATGAGCAGTTCTTC.

The genes are TRBV10-3 and TRBJ2-1; 10 bases align to TRBD2. The J segment lost 9 bases and the V segment lost 4 bases, leaving 6 bases of the junction unmatched. The germline V gene has CDR1 ENHRY and CDR2 SYGVKD. CDR3 length: 14 amino acids. The CDR3 coding sequence is TGTGCCATCAGTGTCAGCGGGGGGGAAGCTGAGCAGTTCTTC. It codes for CAISVSGGEAEQFF.

This clone has just a few counts. V usage is TRBV2 and J usage is TRBJ1-5; no clear D gene. In germline, CDR1 is SNHLY, CDR2 FYNNEI. V lost 4 bases and J lost 0, with 7 bases in between. The CDR3 consists of 14 residues. The CDR3 here is CASSGGNSNQPQHF. The DNA for the CDR3 is TGTGCCAGCAGTGGCGGGAATAGCAATCAGCCCCAGCATTTT.

The chain uses TRBV6-1 and TRBJ1-1, with a weak D call TRBD1 (5 bases). The germline CDR1 and CDR2 sequences are MNHNS and SASEGT. The V end was cut by 1 base, the J end by 4 bases, with 13 bases between. This CDR3 spans 15 amino acids. The CDR3 nucleotides read TGTGCCAGCAGTGAAGATGTGGGGGTTGGCACTGAAGCTTTCTTT. Its translation: CASSEDVGVGTEAFF.

V is TRBV6-1 and J is TRBJ1-4, with D possibly being TRBD1 (6 bases). The CDR3 consists of 19 residues. CDR1 and CDR2 (germline): MNHNS, SASEGT. Trimming cost V 2 bases and J 1 base, with 20 bases left between them. CDR3 amino acids: CASSESAGGGILTNEKLFF. The CDR3 DNA follows: TGTGCCAGCAGTGAATCTGCCGGGGGCGGTATCTTAACTAATGAAAAACTGTTTTTT.

This clone was observed a few times. This rearrangement joins TRBV28 to TRBJ1-5; the D gene is possibly TRBD1 (6 bases). The CDR3 sequence is 15 residues long. Trimming stripped 5 bases from V and 0 bases from J, with 11 bases between. Germline CDR1 is MDHEN and CDR2 is SYDVKM. This CDR3 reads CASSLTGLSNQPQHF. CDR3 in DNA: TGTGCCAGCAGTCTTACAGGGCTTAGCAATCAGCCCCAGCATTTT.

This clone rates as medium-sized. J is TRBJ1-2 and V is TRBV7-2; a possible D gene is TRBD1 (5 bases). Germline lookup yields CDR1 SGHTA and CDR2 FQGNSA. The CDR3 is made up of 15 amino acids. Deletions cut 7 bases from V and 4 bases from J, with 19 bases between. CDR3 sequence reads: CASTMAPGGGYGYTF. In DNA, the CDR3 is TGTGCCAGCACCATGGCCCCGGGGGGGGGCTATGGCTACACCTTC.

This chain uses TRBV6-5 with TRBJ2-7, with TRBD2 identical over 9 bases. From germline, CDR1 is MNHEY and CDR2 SVGAGI. The CDR3 has 14 amino acids. The V segment lost 7 bases and the J segment 5 bases; nucleotides outside the gene matches: 9. In DNA, the CDR3 is TGTGCCAGCAAACGTAGCGGGAGTGTCGACGAGCAGTACTTC. Its translation is CASKRSGSVDEQYF.